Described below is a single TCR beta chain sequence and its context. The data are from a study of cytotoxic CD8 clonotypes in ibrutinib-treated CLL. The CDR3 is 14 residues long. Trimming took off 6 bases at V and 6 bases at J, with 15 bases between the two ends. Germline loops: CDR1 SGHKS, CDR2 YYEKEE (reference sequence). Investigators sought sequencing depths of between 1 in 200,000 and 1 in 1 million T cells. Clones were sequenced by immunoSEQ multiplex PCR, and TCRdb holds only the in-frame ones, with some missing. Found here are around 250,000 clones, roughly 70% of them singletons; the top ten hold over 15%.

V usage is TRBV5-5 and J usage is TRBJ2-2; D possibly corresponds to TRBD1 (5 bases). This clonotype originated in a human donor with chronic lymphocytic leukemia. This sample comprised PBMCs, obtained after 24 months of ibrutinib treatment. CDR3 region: CASNTNTGPGELFF. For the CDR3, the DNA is TGTGCCAGCAACACAAACACAGGCCCCGGGGAGCTGTTTTTT.